This T cell receptor (beta chain) emerged from a study of long-term antiretroviral therapy in people with HIV. Study-wide results and limits: Repertoires with HIV possessed tighter CDR3 length spans than those of controls. Regardless of time point, clones expanded before ART dominated the repertoire.

V lost 6 bases, J lost 7 bases, and 9 bases stayed unmatched. This CDR3 has 14 amino acids. Germline assignment: CDR1 PRHDT and CDR2 FYEKMQ (reference sequence). Concerning this clone itself: As yet, its antigen is unknown.

United States facilities provided treatment to all participants with HIV. Researchers report immunoSEQ v3.0 was run at survey level. Per-sample targets for sequencing were roughly 40,000-50,000 T-cell genomes. The repertoire was sequenced with immunoSEQ multiplex PCR; TCRdb's copy has only in-frame clones and lacks some. The sample has tens of thousands of clones, more than 90% seen once. The clonotype was recovered from a man aged 30 to 39 with HIV. The J gene is TRBJ2-1, the V gene TRBV13; TRBD1 matches at 7 bases. Sequences were derived from unsorted PBMCs, sampled 6.3 years after starting antiretroviral therapy. For the CDR3, the DNA is TGTGCCAGCAGAAGAGGGGGCGCGAGGAATGAGCAGTTCTTC. It encodes CASRRGGARNEQFF.